These 7 T cell receptor beta chains were sequenced from one sample in a study of T-cell reconstitution after alpha-beta-depleted transplantation in children. Researchers prepared the TCRbeta library using unique molecular identifiers, the study reports. From the PCR reads, TCRdb called clonotypes with MiXCR, one entry per CDR3 protein. Here the sample spans approximately 150,000 distinct CDR3 sequences, about 8.8% being singletons. The material was PBMCs, mostly from graft donor cells, obtained 180 days after TCRalphabeta/CD19-depleted stem cell transplant. Receptor source: a female patient between 2 and 10 years old who had a stem cell transplant for congenital amegakaryocytic thrombocytopenia, so the T cells may come from the graft donor.

Ten or more counts support this clonotype. This chain uses TRBV10-3 with TRBJ1-6; 7 bases match TRBD1. CDR3 size: 14 residues. The junction had 3 bases not matched to a gene; V was cut back by 5 bases and J by 5 bases. Germline CDR1 and CDR2: ENHRY and SYGVKD. CDR3 sequence: CAISWDSNNSPLHF. The CDR3 region has the DNA TGTGCCATCAGTTGGGACAGCAATAATTCACCCCTCCACTTT.

This clonotype has a handful of counts. The chain recombines TRBV20-1 with TRBJ2-7, with 11 bases identical to TRBD2. Germline V gene sequence: CDR1 DFQATT, CDR2 SNEGSKA (reference sequence). V shed 2 bases and J 3 bases; nucleotides not matched to a gene: 15. The CDR3 is 18 amino acids. The CDR3 loop is CSARRGLGSGTSGYEQYF. Here the CDR3 DNA reads TGCAGTGCTAGACGCGGTTTAGGGTCTGGGACTAGCGGCTACGAGCAGTACTTC.

The rearrangement links TRBV7-9 to TRBJ1-3; D is unclear. Germline CDR1 SEHNR, CDR2 FQNEAQ (reference sequence). V was clipped by 6 bases and J by 8 bases, with 11 bases between them. The CDR3 length is 12 residues. The CDR3 DNA sequence: TGTGCCAGCAGGCCGGCCTGGGACACCATATATTTT. It yields the protein CASRPAWDTIYF.

The genes are TRBV30 and TRBJ2-2; perhaps D is TRBD1 or TRBD2 (5 bases each). Trimming removed 2 bases from V and 4 bases from J, with 17 bases in between. CDR1 and CDR2 from the germline V gene are GTSNPN and SVGIG (reference sequence). CDR3 length: 16 residues. CDR3: CAWSPPGRKSTGELFF. The CDR3 nucleotides read TGTGCCTGGAGTCCGCCGGGACGAAAAAGCACCGGGGAGCTGTTTTTT.

This clonotype came up many times. The chain has TRBV21-1 and TRBJ2-7; the tabulated D call, TRBD1, remains unverified against the DNA. TRBV21-1 is annotated as a pseudogene. The CDR3 totals 14 residues. The CDR3 is CASSSRDSPYEQYF. DNA of the CDR3: TGTGCCAGCAGCTCCCGGGACAGTCCCTACGAGCAGTACTTC.

This clonotype has a handful of counts. The chain uses TRBV20-1 and TRBJ2-7; D is possibly TRBD1 (5 bases). Germline CDR1 DFQATT, CDR2 SNEGSKA (reference sequence). V shed 5 bases and J shed 0 bases, with 11 bases lying between them. This CDR3 is 13 amino acids long. The CDR3 region is CSAGRQSSYEQYF. The CDR3 bases are TGCAGTGCTGGCAGACAGAGCTCCTACGAGCAGTACTTC.

In this sample, this clonotype turned up many times. Here the CDR3 reads CSFSGRENNEQFF. CDR3 nucleotide sequence: TGCAGTTTTAGCGGGCGCGAGAACAATGAGCAGTTCTTC. This rearrangement joins TRBV20-1 to TRBJ2-1, with TRBD2 identical over 7 bases. V shed 8 bases and J 5 bases; nucleotides not matched to a gene: 9. CDR1 and CDR2 (germline): DFQATT, SNEGSKA (reference sequence). This CDR3 has 13 amino acids.